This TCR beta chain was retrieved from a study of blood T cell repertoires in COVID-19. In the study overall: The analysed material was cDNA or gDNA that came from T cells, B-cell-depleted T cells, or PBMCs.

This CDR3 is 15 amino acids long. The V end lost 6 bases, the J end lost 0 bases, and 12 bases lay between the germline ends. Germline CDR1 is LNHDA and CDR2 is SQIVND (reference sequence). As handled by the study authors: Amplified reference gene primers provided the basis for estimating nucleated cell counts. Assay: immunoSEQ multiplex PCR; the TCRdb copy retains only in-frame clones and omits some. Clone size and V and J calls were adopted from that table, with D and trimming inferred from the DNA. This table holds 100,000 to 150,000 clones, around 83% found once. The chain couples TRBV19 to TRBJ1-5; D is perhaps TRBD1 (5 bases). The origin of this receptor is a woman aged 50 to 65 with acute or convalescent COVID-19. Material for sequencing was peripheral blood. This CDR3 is CASRATGYSNQPQHF. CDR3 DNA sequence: TGTGCCAGTAGGGCCACAGGTTATAGCAATCAGCCCCAGCATTTT.